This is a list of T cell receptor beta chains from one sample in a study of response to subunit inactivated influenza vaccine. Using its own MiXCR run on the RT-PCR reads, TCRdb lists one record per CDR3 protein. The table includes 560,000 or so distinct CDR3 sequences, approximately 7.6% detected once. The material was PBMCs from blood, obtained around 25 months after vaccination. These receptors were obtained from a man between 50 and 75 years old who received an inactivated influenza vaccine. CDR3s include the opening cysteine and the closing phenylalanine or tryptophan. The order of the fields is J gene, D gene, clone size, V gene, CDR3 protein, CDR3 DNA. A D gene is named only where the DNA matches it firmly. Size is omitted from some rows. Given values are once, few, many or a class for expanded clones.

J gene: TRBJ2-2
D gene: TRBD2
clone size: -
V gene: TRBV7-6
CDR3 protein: CASSPTSSNTGELFF
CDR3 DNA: TGTGCCAGCAGCCCGACTAGCTCGAACACCGGGGAGCTGTTTTTT

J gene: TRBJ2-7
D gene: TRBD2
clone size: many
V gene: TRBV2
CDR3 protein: CASKTSGSSYEQYF
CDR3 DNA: TGTGCCAGCAAGACTAGCGGGAGCTCCTACGAGCAGTACTTC

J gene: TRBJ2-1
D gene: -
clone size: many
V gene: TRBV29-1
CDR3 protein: CSVEDAGSYNEQFF
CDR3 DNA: TGCAGCGTTGAAGATGCGGGTTCCTACAATGAGCAGTTCTTC

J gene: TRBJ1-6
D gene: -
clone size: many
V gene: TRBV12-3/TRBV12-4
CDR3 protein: CASSSNSPLHF
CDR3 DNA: TGTGCCAGCTCTTCAAATTCACCCCTCCACTTT

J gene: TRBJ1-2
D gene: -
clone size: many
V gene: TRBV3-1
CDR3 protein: CASSQTTRTLYGYTF
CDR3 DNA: TGTGCCAGCAGCCAAACTACAAGGACCCTTTATGGCTACACCTTC

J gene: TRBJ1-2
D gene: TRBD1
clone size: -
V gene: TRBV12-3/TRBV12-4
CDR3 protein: CASRRQGTSNYGYTF
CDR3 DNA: TGTGCCAGCAGACGACAGGGCACTTCTAACTATGGCTACACCTTC

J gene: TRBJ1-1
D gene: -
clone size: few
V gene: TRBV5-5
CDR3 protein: CASSLEAWNRLNTEAFF
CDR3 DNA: TGTGCCAGCAGCTTGGAAGCCTGGAACAGGCTGAACACTGAAGCTTTCTTT

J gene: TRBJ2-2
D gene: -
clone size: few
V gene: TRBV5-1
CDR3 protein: CASSEVGGHTGELFF
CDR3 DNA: TGCGCCAGCAGCGAGGTTGGGGGGCACACCGGGGAGCTGTTTTTT

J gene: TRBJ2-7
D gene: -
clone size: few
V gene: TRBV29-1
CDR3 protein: CSVVGLQSYEQYF
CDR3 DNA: TGCAGCGTTGTAGGACTCCAATCCTACGAGCAGTACTTC

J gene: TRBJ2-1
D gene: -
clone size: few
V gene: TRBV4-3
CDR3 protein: CASRGANSYNEQFF
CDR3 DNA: TGCGCCAGCAGGGGGGCAAATTCCTACAATGAGCAGTTCTTC

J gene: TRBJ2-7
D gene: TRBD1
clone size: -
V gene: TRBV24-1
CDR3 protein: CATSEGTGLKQYF
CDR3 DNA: TGTGCCACCAGTGAAGGGACAGGGTTGAAGCAGTACTTC

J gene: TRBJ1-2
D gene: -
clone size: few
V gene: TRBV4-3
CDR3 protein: CASSQDGDDGYTF
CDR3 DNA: TGCGCCAGCAGCCAAGACGGGGACGATGGCTACACCTTC

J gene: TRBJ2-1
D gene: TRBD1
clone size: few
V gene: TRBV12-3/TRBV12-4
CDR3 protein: CASTRSGQGYNEQFF
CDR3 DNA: TGTGCCAGCACGAGGTCAGGACAGGGCTACAATGAGCAGTTCTTC

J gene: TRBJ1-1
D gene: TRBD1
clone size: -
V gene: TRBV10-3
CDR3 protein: CAISEAQGAAEAFF
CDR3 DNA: TGTGCCATCAGTGAGGCCCAGGGGGCGGCCGAAGCTTTCTTT

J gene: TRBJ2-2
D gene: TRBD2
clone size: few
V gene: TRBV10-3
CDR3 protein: CAISIGTSGSNTGELFF
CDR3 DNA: TGTGCCATCAGCATAGGGACTAGCGGGTCCAACACCGGGGAGCTGTTTTTT

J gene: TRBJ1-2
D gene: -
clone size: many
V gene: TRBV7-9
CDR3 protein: CASSLGVAGSLGYTF
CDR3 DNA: TGTGCCAGCAGCTTAGGCGTGGCAGGGTCCCTTGGCTACACCTTC

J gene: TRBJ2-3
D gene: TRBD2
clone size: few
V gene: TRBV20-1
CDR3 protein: CSARRSGNTDTQYF
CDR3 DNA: TGCAGTGCTAGACGTAGCGGGAACACAGATACGCAGTATTTT

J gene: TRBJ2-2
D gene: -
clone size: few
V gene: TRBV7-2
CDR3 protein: CASSLNAGINTGELFF
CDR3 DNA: TGTGCCAGCAGCTTAAATGCCGGGATTAACACCGGGGAGCTGTTTTTT

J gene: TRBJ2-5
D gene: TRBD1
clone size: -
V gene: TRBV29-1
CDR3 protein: CSVPDRGGLLETQYF
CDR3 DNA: TGCAGCGTGCCGGACAGGGGAGGGCTCCTAGAGACCCAGTACTTC

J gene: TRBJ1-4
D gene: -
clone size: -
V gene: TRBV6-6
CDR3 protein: CASSYGTYEKLFF
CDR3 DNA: TGTGCCAGCAGTTACGGGACCTATGAAAAACTGTTTTTT

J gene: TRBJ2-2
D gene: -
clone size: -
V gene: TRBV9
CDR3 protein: CASSVGGPGELFF
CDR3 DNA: TGTGCCAGCAGCGTAGGTGGGCCGGGGGAGCTGTTTTTT

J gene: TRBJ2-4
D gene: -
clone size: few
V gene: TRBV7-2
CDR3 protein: CASSFRALWAKNIQYF
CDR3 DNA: TGTGCCAGCAGCTTTAGAGCTCTCTGGGCCAAAAACATTCAGTACTTC

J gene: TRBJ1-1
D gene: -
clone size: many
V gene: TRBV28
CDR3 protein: CASSYLWGAARGSEAFF
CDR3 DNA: TGTGCCAGCAGTTATTTATGGGGTGCGGCTCGGGGGTCAGAAGCTTTCTTT

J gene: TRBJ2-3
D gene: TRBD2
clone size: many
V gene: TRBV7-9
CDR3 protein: CASSLSTSGDTQYF
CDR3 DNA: TGTGCCAGCAGCTTATCGACTAGCGGGGATACGCAGTATTTT

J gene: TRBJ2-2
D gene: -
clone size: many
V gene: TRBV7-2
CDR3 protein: CASTPLLNTGELFF
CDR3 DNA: TGTGCCAGCACCCCCCTTCTCAACACCGGGGAGCTGTTTTTT

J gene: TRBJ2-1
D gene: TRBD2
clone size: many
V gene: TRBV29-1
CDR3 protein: CSAGLAGGYEQFF
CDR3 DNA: TGCAGCGCCGGACTAGCGGGGGGGTATGAGCAGTTCTTC

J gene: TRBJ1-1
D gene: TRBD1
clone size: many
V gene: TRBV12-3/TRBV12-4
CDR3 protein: CASSLTGEGEAFF
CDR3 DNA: TGTGCCAGCAGTTTAACAGGGGAAGGGGAAGCTTTCTTT

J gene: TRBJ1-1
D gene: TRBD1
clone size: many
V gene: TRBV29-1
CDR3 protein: CSSGTGRTEAFF
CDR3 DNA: TGCAGCTCAGGGACAGGGCGTACTGAAGCTTTCTTT

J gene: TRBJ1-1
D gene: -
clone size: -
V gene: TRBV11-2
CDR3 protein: CASSLWAGGYGTNTEAFF
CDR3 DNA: TGTGCCAGCAGCTTATGGGCGGGGGGCTACGGGACGAACACTGAAGCTTTCTTT

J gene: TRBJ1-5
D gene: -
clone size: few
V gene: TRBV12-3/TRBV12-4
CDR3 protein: CASNGGVSNQPQHF
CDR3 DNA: TGTGCCAGCAATGGGGGAGTTAGCAATCAGCCCCAGCATTTT

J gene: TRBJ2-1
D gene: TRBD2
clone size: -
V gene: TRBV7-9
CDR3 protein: CASSFISGSSNEQFF
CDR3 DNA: TGTGCCAGCAGCTTTATTAGCGGGAGTAGCAATGAGCAGTTCTTC

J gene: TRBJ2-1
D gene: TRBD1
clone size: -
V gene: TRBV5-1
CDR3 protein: CASNTGGGNNEQFF
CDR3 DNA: TGCGCCAGCAACACAGGGGGCGGCAACAATGAGCAGTTCTTC

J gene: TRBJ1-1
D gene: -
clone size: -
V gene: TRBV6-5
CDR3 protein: CASSSSTGNTEAFF
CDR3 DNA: TGTGCCAGCAGTTCGTCGACAGGGAACACTGAAGCTTTCTTT

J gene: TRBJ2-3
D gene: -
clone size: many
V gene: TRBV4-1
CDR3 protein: CASSQVPTDTQYF
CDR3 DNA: TGCGCCAGCAGCCAAGTCCCTACAGATACGCAGTATTTT

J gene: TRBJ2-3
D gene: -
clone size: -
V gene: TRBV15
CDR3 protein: CATSSEQTSTDTQYF
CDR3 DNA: TGTGCCACCAGCAGTGAACAGACTAGCACAGATACGCAGTATTTT

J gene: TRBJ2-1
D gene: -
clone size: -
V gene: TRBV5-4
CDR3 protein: CASSAGTSSYNEQFF
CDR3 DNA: TGTGCCAGCAGCGCCGGGACTTCCTCCTACAATGAGCAGTTCTTC

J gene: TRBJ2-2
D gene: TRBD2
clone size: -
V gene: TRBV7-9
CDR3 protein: CASSFWAGGLNTGELFF
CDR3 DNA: TGTGCCAGCAGCTTTTGGGCGGGAGGCCTGAACACCGGGGAGCTGTTTTTT

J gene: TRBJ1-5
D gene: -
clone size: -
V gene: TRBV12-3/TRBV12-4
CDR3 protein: CASTWGGNQPQHF
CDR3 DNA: TGTGCCAGCACCTGGGGGGGCAATCAGCCCCAGCATTTT